Listed here are 16 T cell receptor beta chains from one sample, sequenced in a study of cytomegalovirus exposure and HLA in healthy donors. PCR primers comprised 60 Vbeta and 13 Jbeta primers. Clones were read by immunoSEQ multiplex PCR, and TCRdb kept only the in-frame ones, dropping some. The sample shows 100,000 to 150,000 clones, 70% to 90% of them seen only once. Sequenced material: PBMCs. The receptors come from a woman aged 40 to 49 in good health and CMV-seropositive.

The J gene is TRBJ2-7, the V gene TRBV19; the match to TRBD1 covers 10 bases. V trimming: 6 bases; J trimming: 4 bases; junction bases outside the gene matches: 3. The CDR3 runs to 13 residues. Germline V lookup: CDR1 LNHDA, CDR2 SQIVND (reference sequence). The CDR3 DNA is TGTGCCAGTAGCGGACAGGGGGGGTACGAGCAGTACTTC. Protein product: CASSGQGGYEQYF.

The V call is TRBV5-4, the J call TRBJ2-2; D remains ambiguous. CDR1 and CDR2 (germline): SGHNT, YYREEE (reference sequence). V dropped 2 bases and J dropped 2 bases, with 4 bases sitting between them. This CDR3 spans 13 amino acids. The CDR3 here is CASSFQNTGELFF. The DNA of the CDR3 is TGTGCCAGCAGCTTTCAAAACACCGGGGAGCTGTTTTTT.

The chain joins TRBV9 to TRBJ2-3, with D perhaps matching TRBD2 (6 bases). With 3 bases removed from V and 2 bases from J, the gap between germline ends came to 7 bases. Germline loops: CDR1 SGDLS, CDR2 YYNGEE. The CDR3 covers 13 residues. The CDR3 spells CASSGGDTDTQYF. DNA for the CDR3: TGTGCCAGCAGCGGGGGGGACACAGATACGCAGTATTTT.

The chain joins TRBV6-1 to TRBJ1-5; D is possibly TRBD1 (6 bases). Looked up from germline, CDR1 is MNHNS and CDR2 is SASEGT. The germline V and J ends were trimmed by 3 bases and 6 bases, with 9 bases remaining between them. The CDR3 totals 13 residues. The CDR3 sequence is CASSEGAGQPQHF. For the CDR3, the DNA is TGTGCCAGCAGTGAGGGGGCAGGTCAGCCCCAGCATTTT.

This chain connects TRBV29-1 to TRBJ1-1; D might be TRBD1 (6 bases). This CDR3 spans 12 amino acids. V lost 7 bases and J lost 1, with 10 bases in between. CDR1 is SQVTM, CDR2 ANQGSEA, per germline. This chain's CDR3 is CSAGQQNTEAFF. CDR3 bases: TGCAGCGCCGGACAGCAGAACACTGAAGCTTTCTTT.

Comments on this clone: The sample holds other DNA sequences that translate to the same CDR3. The genes are TRBV30 and TRBJ2-7; D uncertain. V was trimmed by 5 bases and J by 3 bases, leaving 8 bases between them. Per the germline V gene, CDR1 is GTSNPN and CDR2 is SVGIG (reference sequence). CDR3 length: 11 residues. CDR3 bases: TGTGCCTGGGGGCTTAACTACGAGCAGTACTTC. Its translation is CAWGLNYEQYF.

The chain links TRBV5-1 to TRBJ1-2; no clear D. The germline CDR1 and CDR2 sequences are SGHRS and YFSETQ. This CDR3 contains 14 residues. V lost 0 bases to trimming and J lost 6 bases, with 12 bases between them. The CDR3 nucleotides read TGCGCCAGCAGCTTGGACTGGACTATCAATGGCTACACCTTC. Encoded protein: CASSLDWTINGYTF. The full variable domain, in which reference TRBV5-1 and TRBJ1-2 provide the parts outside the CDR3, is KAGVTQTPRYLIKTRGQQVTLSCSPISGHRSVSWYQQTPGQGLQFLFEYFSETQRNKGNFPGRFSGRQFSNSRSEMNVSTLELGDSALYLCASSLDWTINGYTFGSGTRLTVV.

This sequence joins TRBV6-5 and TRBJ2-2, with D uncertain. V lost 0 bases and J 3 bases, leaving 8 bases between the germline ends. The germline gives CDR1 MNHEY, CDR2 SVGAGI. This CDR3 spans 15 amino acids. This CDR3 reads CASSYSLQYTGELFF. The DNA for the CDR3 is TGTGCCAGCAGTTACTCTCTGCAGTACACCGGGGAGCTGTTTTTT.

The chain links TRBV19 to TRBJ2-3, with 8 bases aligning to TRBD2. Trimming at V came to 3 bases and at J to 5 bases, leaving 4 bases not matched to a gene. Germline-derived CDR1 and CDR2 are LNHDA and SQIVND (reference sequence). The CDR3 loop spans 14 amino acids. CDR3 region: CASSISGSLDTQYF. The CDR3 DNA follows: TGTGCCAGTAGTATCAGCGGGAGCCTAGATACGCAGTATTTT.

The chain is built from TRBV6-5 and TRBJ1-5; D is ambiguous. CDR3 length: 12 amino acids. CDR1 is MNHEY, CDR2 SVGAGI, per germline. Trimming removed 10 bases at V and 9 bases at J, with 16 bases between. In DNA form, the CDR3 reads TGTGCCACCGGGTGGCCGCTCGGGCCCCAGCATTTT. Its protein is CATGWPLGPQHF.

This clone appeared a few times. DNA of the CDR3: TGTGCCAGCAGTTACGATGAGGGCAATCAGCCCCAGCATTTT. Amino acids: CASSYDEGNQPQHF. The genes are TRBV6-6 and TRBJ1-5; no clear D. Between the trimmed V and J ends, which lost 2 bases and 2 bases, there was a span of 7 bases. The CDR3 has 14 amino acids. Germline V gene data show CDR1 as MNHNY and CDR2 as SVGAGI (reference sequence).

The J gene is TRBJ1-5, the V gene TRBV19; no reliable D call. CDR1 and CDR2 from the germline V gene are LNHDA and SQIVND (reference sequence). Trimming removed 7 bases at V and 3 bases at J, with 16 bases between. The CDR3 runs 15 residues. CDR3 sequence (DNA): TGTGCCAGTAAGAATAGCGGGCCCACCAATCAGCCCCAGCATTTT. As protein: CASKNSGPTNQPQHF.

This chain joins TRBV18 and TRBJ2-5; D remains ambiguous. V was trimmed by 3 bases and J by 5 bases, leaving 7 bases between them. CDR1 is KGHSH and CDR2 is LQKENI in the germline V gene. This CDR3 has 12 residues. The CDR3, as DNA: TGTGCCAGCTCACCTCCCGGGGAGACCCAGTACTTC. This gives the protein CASSPPGETQYF.

The chain links TRBV27 to TRBJ1-1, with TRBD1 as a possible D gene (5 bases). In germline, CDR1 is MNHEY, CDR2 SMNVEV (reference sequence). Trimming removed 2 bases from V and 3 bases from J, with 13 bases in between. The CDR3 runs to 15 residues. The CDR3 sequence is CASSLGPGGYTEAFF. The DNA of the CDR3 is TGTGCCAGCAGTTTAGGGCCCGGGGGGTACACTGAAGCTTTCTTT.

The rearrangement links TRBV19 to TRBJ1-5; D is ambiguous. The CDR3 extends over 12 amino acids. Trimming stripped 8 bases from V and 4 bases from J, with 9 bases between. Germline V gives CDR1 LNHDA, CDR2 SQIVND (reference sequence). In nucleotides, the CDR3 is TGTGCCAGTTCGGGAATGAATCAGCCCCAGCATTTT. Translated, it gives CASSGMNQPQHF.

The chain couples TRBV5-1 to TRBJ1-1; D may be TRBD1 (6 bases). Looked up from germline, CDR1 is SGHRS and CDR2 is YFSETQ. This CDR3 spans 13 amino acids. Trimming took off 1 base at V and 7 bases at J, with 11 bases between the two ends. The CDR3 nucleotides are TGCGCCAGCAGCTTGACAGGGTTGGGTGAAGCTTTCTTT. Translating gives CASSLTGLGEAFF. The full variable domain, its missing parts supplied by reference TRBV5-1 and TRBJ1-1, is KAGVTQTPRYLIKTRGQQVTLSCSPISGHRSVSWYQQTPGQGLQFLFEYFSETQRNKGNFPGRFSGRQFSNSRSEMNVSTLELGDSALYLCASSLTGLGEAFFGQGTRLTVV.